This is a list of T cell receptor beta chains from one sample in a study of human T cells and chemical hapten exposure. From the RACE reads, TCRdb called clonotypes with MiXCR, one entry per CDR3 protein. The sample lists fewer than 100,000 distinct CDR3 sequences, around 9.3% occurring once. The source material was whole blood. The source of these receptors is a female donor in good health. Some clones in this sample may be carry-over from other donors' samples. Both conserved end residues are part of each CDR3. D genes are given only for firm matches. Only some rows state a clone size, as once, few, many or a class for expanded clones.

many,TRBJ1-1,TRBV7-9,.,12,TGTGCCAGCAGCTTAAGGGGTACTGAAGCTTTCTTT,CASSLRGTEAFF
few,TRBJ2-1,TRBV27,TRBD1,13,TGTGCCAGCAGACAGACAGGGGGCAATGAGCAGTTCTTC,CASRQTGGNEQFF
many,TRBJ2-5,TRBV12-3/TRBV12-4,TRBD1,15,TGTGCCAGCAGCCCCGGGACAGGGGTCACAGAGACCCAGTACTTC,CASSPGTGVTETQYF
many,TRBJ1-1,TRBV20-1,.,13,TGCAGTGCTAGAGATATGGGCGGCACTGAAGCTTTCTTT,CSARDMGGTEAFF
few,TRBJ2-3,TRBV11-2,TRBD2,14,TGTGCCAGCAGCGCGACTAGCGGCACAGATACGCAGTATTTT,CASSATSGTDTQYF
many,TRBJ1-3,TRBV7-2,.,14,TGTGCCAGCAGCTTTCTCCGCTCGGGAAACACCATATATTTT,CASSFLRSGNTIYF
few,TRBJ2-3,TRBV24-1,.,13,TGTGCCACCAGTGATCACAAACTTGATACGCAGTATTTT,CATSDHKLDTQYF
.,TRBJ2-3,TRBV7-8,.,17,TGTGCCAGCAGCCACGCCCGTTGGGGCCTAAGCACAGATACGCAGTATTTT,CASSHARWGLSTDTQYF
.,TRBJ2-5,TRBV6-2/TRBV6-3,.,11,TGTGCCAGCAGCTCTCTAGGGACCCAGTACTTC,CASSSLGTQYF
.,TRBJ2-7,TRBV7-2,TRBD2,15,TGTGCCAGCAGCCCGTGGACTAGCGGGGGCGCTCCGCAGTACTTC,CASSPWTSGGAPQYF
.,TRBJ2-2,TRBV11-1,.,15,TGTGCCAGCAGCTTAATTTGCCAGAACACCGGGGAGCTGTTTTTT,CASSLICQNTGELFF
few,TRBJ2-2,TRBV12-3/TRBV12-4,TRBD1,15,TGTGCCAGCAGTTGGACAGGGAATTTAACCGGGGAGCTGTTTTTT,CASSWTGNLTGELFF
few,TRBJ1-2,TRBV6-6,TRBD1,15,TGTGCCAGCAGTGAGGTGTCGACAGGGGGCTTTGGCTACACCTTC,CASSEVSTGGFGYTF
few,TRBJ2-7,TRBV7-2,.,16,TGTGCCAGCAGCTTATGGGGCAGCCCTCGCTCCTACGAGCAGTACTTC,CASSLWGSPRSYEQYF
.,TRBJ2-3,TRBV11-2,TRBD2,15,TGTGCCAGCAGCCAAACTAGCGGGGGGACCTTTACGCAGTATTTT,CASSQTSGGTFTQYF
.,TRBJ1-2,TRBV27,.,13,TGTGCCAGCAGTTTATCGGCACTAGTTGACTACACCTTC,CASSLSALVDYTF
.,TRBJ2-3,TRBV20-1,.,15,TGCAGTGCTAGAGTTAAGTGGGATCGGGTAGATACGCAGTATTTT,CSARVKWDRVDTQYF
.,TRBJ2-3,TRBV2,.,14,TGTGCCAGCATCGCGGGGGCCTACACAGATACGCAGTATTTT,CASIAGAYTDTQYF
many,TRBJ1-5,TRBV6-1,.,14,TGTGCCAGCACCCCCGAATCTGGCAATCAGCCCCAGCATTTT,CASTPESGNQPQHF
many,TRBJ1-2,TRBV20-1,.,13,TGCAGTGCTAAAGGTCCCGCCGGGGATGGCTACACCTTC,CSAKGPAGDGYTF
.,TRBJ1-4,TRBV7-9,.,13,TGTGCCAGCAGCTTAGGGGGCCCCGAAAAACTGTTTTTT,CASSLGGPEKLFF
many,TRBJ1-2,TRBV2,TRBD1,12,TGTGCCAGCAAGGGGACAGCCTATGGCTACACCTTC,CASKGTAYGYTF
few,TRBJ1-5,TRBV12-3/TRBV12-4,TRBD1,15,TGTGCCAGCAGTTTAGGGCCAGGGGGCGGCCAGCCCCAGCATTTT,CASSLGPGGGQPQHF
many,TRBJ2-5,TRBV29-1,TRBD2,14,TGCAGCGTTGTGGCGGGAGAGTACCAAGAGACCCAGTACTTC,CSVVAGEYQETQYF
many,TRBJ2-3,TRBV7-8,.,12,TGTGCCAGCAGCCCCCCCACAGATACGCAGTATTTT,CASSPPTDTQYF
.,TRBJ1-2,TRBV2,TRBD1,13,TGTGCCAGCGCGGACAGGGTTCTGTATGGCTACACCTTC,CASADRVLYGYTF
many,TRBJ1-1,TRBV4-2,.,14,TGTGCCAGCACCAAAGGCTGGCAGGAGACTGAAGCTTTCTTT,CASTKGWQETEAFF
many,TRBJ1-1,TRBV5-1,.,14,TGCGCCAGCAGCTTAGACAGGAGAAGCACTGAAGCTTTCTTT,CASSLDRRSTEAFF
many,TRBJ1-2,TRBV6-5,TRBD1,15,TGTGCCAGCAATAGACAGGGGGCGGCCTGGGATGGCTACACCTTC,CASNRQGAAWDGYTF
.,TRBJ2-3,TRBV6-2/TRBV6-3,TRBD2,20,TGTGCCAGCGGGCCCCTCTCGGGACTAGCAAGATATAGGCGTTCAGATACGCAGTATTTT,CASGPLSGLARYRRSDTQYF
.,TRBJ1-1,TRBV12-3/TRBV12-4,.,13,TGTGCCAGCACCACCTACATGAGGGAAGAGGCTTTCTTT,CASTTYMREEAFF
many,TRBJ2-7,TRBV5-6,TRBD1,13,TGTGCCAGTACCGGGACAGGGGTCTACGAGCAGTACTTC,CASTGTGVYEQYF
many,TRBJ2-3,TRBV7-9,.,15,TGTGCCAGCAGCTTATTCGGGTCTCCCACAGATACGCAGTATTTT,CASSLFGSPTDTQYF
few,TRBJ2-3,TRBV4-3,TRBD2,18,TGCGCCAGCAGCCCCCGACTAGCGGGGGGGGCTAGCACAGATACGCAGTATTTT,CASSPRLAGGASTDTQYF
.,TRBJ2-7,TRBV7-6,.,13,TGTGCCAGCAATTATGGACAGAGTGACGAGCAGTACTTC,CASNYGQSDEQYF
medium-sized,TRBJ1-1,TRBV20-1,TRBD1,14,TGCAGTGCTAGAGGACAGGGGAGCGACACTGAAGCTTTCTTT,CSARGQGSDTEAFF
.,TRBJ1-5,TRBV18,.,15,TGTGCCAGCTCACCACAGAGGACAGACAATCAGCCCCAGCATTTT,CASSPQRTDNQPQHF
few,TRBJ1-1,TRBV12-3/TRBV12-4,.,15,TGTGCCAGCAGTCCCTCGGGTCTTACGAACACTGAAGCTTTCTTT,CASSPSGLTNTEAFF
.,TRBJ2-4,TRBV3-1,TRBD1,16,TGTGCCAGCAGCCCAGGGACAGGGCTAGCCAAAAACATTCAGTACTTC,CASSPGTGLAKNIQYF
many,TRBJ1-2,TRBV12-5,.,12,TGTGCTAGTTCGGCGCAGAACTATGGCTACACCTTC,CASSAQNYGYTF
few,TRBJ1-2,TRBV6-5,.,16,TGTGCCAGCAGTTACTCGATGTTTCGGACTAACTATGGCTACACCTTC,CASSYSMFRTNYGYTF
.,TRBJ2-3,TRBV19,.,15,TGTGCCAGTATAAGCGACAGGGAGGGCACAGATACGCAGTATTTT,CASISDREGTDTQYF
.,TRBJ1-6,TRBV10-2,.,13,TGCGCCAGCAGTGATCAGTTTAATTCACCCCTCCACTTT,CASSDQFNSPLHF
few,TRBJ1-4,TRBV20-1,.,15,TGCAGTGCTAGAGTAACAAGGGTGCCGGGGGAAAAACTGTTTTTT,CSARVTRVPGEKLFF
many,TRBJ2-7,TRBV12-3/TRBV12-4,TRBD1,14,TGTGCCAGCACTTGGCAGGGGGCGACCTACGAGCAGTACTTC,CASTWQGATYEQYF
few,TRBJ2-1,TRBV5-1,.,18,TGCGCCAGCAGCTTGGCGGTACTAGCCCAGAGCTCCTACAATGAGCAGTTCTTC,CASSLAVLAQSSYNEQFF
many,TRBJ1-5,TRBV4-3,.,13,TGCGCCAGCAGCCCCCGACTGGATCAGCCCCAGCATTTT,CASSPRLDQPQHF